The entry that follows covers one T cell receptor (beta chain) sequence. Its cognate antigen is unknown. CDR1 is SGHRS, CDR2 YFSETQ, per germline. The CDR3 contains 14 residues. V lost 7 bases to trimming and J lost 3 bases, with 14 bases between them. This sample stems from a study of long-term antiretroviral therapy in people with HIV. The assay used was immunoSEQ (version v3.0), run at survey level. Libraries were prepared by immunoSEQ multiplex PCR; TCRdb keeps only in-frame clonotypes and omits some of them. This repertoire shows approximately 32,000 clones, 65% to 90% found once; its top ten account for under 15%. Study results and caveats: Specimen acquisition occurred between 2004 and 2017, potentially under older ART regimens.

The origin of this receptor is a man aged 18 to 29 with HIV. The material sequenced was unsorted PBMCs, taken 0.3 years after starting antiretroviral therapy. The chain has TRBV5-1 and TRBJ2-1; D not resolved. CDR3 DNA sequence: TGCGCCAGCCACGAAACCGGCAACTACAATGAGCAGTTCTTC. It is translated as CASHETGNYNEQFF.